The source of this TCR beta chain is a study of identical twins. Germline V gene data show CDR1 as KGHSH and CDR2 as LQKENI. This CDR3 contains 16 residues. V lost 2 bases to trimming and J lost 3 bases; unmatched junction nucleotides: 4. Each CDR3 protein is one row after TCRdb ran MiXCR on the 5' RACE reads. The data show around 250,000 distinct CDR3 sequences, 12% seen once. The sample was also reused in another study, on yellow fever vaccine responses in identical twins.

This chain links TRBV18 with TRBJ2-2; 9 nucleotides match TRBD2. Sequencing was done on a sample of memory (CD45RO+) T cells sorted from blood. This TCR derives from a young woman in good health. CDR3 region: CASSPVRTSDTGELFF. As DNA, the CDR3 is TGTGCCAGCTCACCAGTCCGGACTAGCGACACCGGGGAGCTGTTTTTT.